The clone carrying this TCR beta chain was recorded a few times. As yet, its antigen is unknown. Amplification of TCR beta CDR3 regions was performed using RNA transcripts as template. HTBI primers were the set used in a first-round RT-PCR of the TCR CDR3. TCRdb re-called the multiplex PCR reads through MiXCR, storing one row per CDR3 protein. The sample has hundreds of thousands of distinct CDR3 sequences, approximately 25% seen once. Fresh peripheral blood, 10 ml, was the source of the PBMCs. The sample originates from a study of T cells in Graves' hyperthyroidism and ophthalmopathy. Across the study: The authors collected peripheral blood at initial diagnosis, before any treatment.

CDR3 length: 13 amino acids. V was shortened by 4 bases and J by 4 bases, with 10 bases between the two germline ends. Looked up from germline, CDR1 is MNHEY and CDR2 is SVGAGI. Study observations and caveats: Model predictions of ophthalmopathy came a median roughly 6.4 months before onset. Appearing also in blood were most of the thyroid clonotypes expanded above 0.001.

The rearrangement links TRBV6-5 to TRBJ1-2, with D hard to call. Sequencing used blood. The clonotype was recovered from a young woman with Graves' ophthalmopathy. The CDR3 loop is CASSSLDTYGYTF. For the CDR3, the DNA is TGTGCCAGCAGTTCCCTCGACACCTATGGCTACACCTTC.